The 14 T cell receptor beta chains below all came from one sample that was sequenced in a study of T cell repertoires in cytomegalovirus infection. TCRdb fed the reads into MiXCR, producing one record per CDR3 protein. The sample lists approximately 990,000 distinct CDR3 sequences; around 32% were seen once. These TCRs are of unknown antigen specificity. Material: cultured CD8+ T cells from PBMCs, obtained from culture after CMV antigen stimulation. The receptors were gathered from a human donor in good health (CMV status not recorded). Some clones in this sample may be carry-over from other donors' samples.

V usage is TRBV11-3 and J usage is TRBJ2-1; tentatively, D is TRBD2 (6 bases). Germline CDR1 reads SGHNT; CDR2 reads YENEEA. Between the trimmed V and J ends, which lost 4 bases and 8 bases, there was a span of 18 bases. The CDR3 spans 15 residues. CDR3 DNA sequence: TGTGCCAGCAGCTCCACCGGGACCGGAGGGGATGAGCAGTTCTTC. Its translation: CASSSTGTGGDEQFF.

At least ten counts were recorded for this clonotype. The CDR3 nucleotides are TGTGCCAGCAGCCATCCTAGCGGGGGGCCTTCTAGCACAGATACGCAGTATTTT. Its translation is CASSHPSGGPSSTDTQYF. The chain uses TRBV7-2 and TRBJ2-3, with 11 positions matching TRBD2. V shed 5 bases, J shed 0 bases, and the junction held 10 bases outside the gene matches. The CDR3 covers 18 residues. Per germline, CDR1 SGHTA and CDR2 FQGNSA.

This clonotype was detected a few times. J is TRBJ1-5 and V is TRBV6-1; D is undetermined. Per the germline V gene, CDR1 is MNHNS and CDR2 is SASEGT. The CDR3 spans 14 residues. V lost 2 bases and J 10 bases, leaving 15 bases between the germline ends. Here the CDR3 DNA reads TGTGCCAGCAGTGAAAGACTGGGGAATCCACCCCAGCATTTT. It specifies CASSERLGNPPQHF.

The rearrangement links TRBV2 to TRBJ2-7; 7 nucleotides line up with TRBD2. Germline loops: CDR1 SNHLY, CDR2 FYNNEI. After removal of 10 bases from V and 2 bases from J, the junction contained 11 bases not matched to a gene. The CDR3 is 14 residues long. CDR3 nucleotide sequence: TGTGCCATGCAGGCGTCGGGGGGTCCCTACGAGCAGTACTTC. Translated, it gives CAMQASGGPYEQYF. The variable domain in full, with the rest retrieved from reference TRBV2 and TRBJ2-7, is EPEVTQTPSHQVTQMGQEVILRCVPISNHLYFYWYRQILGQKVEFLVSFYNNEISEKSEIFDDQFSVERPDGSNFTLKIRSTKLEDSAMYFCAMQASGGPYEQYFGPGTRLTVT.

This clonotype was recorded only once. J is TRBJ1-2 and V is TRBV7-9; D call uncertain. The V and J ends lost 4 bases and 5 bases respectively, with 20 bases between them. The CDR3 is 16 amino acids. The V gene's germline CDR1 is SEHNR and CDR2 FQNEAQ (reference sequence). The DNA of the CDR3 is TGTGCCAGCAGCTATGGAACAAGGGAAGTGGGGTATGGCTACACCTTC. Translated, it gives CASSYGTREVGYGYTF.

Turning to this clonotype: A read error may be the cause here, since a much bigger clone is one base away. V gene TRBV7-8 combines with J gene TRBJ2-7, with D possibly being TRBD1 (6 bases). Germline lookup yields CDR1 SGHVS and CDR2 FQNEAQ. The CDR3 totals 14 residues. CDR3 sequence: CASSVNRDPYERYF. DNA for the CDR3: TGTGCCAGCAGCGTTAACAGGGACCCCTACGAGCGGTACTTC.

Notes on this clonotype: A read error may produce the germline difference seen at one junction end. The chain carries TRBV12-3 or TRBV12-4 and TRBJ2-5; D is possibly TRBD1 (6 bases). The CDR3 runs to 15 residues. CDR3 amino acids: CVSSYNRELQETQYF. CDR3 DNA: TGTGTCAGCAGTTACAACAGGGAGTTACAAGAGACCCAGTACTTC.

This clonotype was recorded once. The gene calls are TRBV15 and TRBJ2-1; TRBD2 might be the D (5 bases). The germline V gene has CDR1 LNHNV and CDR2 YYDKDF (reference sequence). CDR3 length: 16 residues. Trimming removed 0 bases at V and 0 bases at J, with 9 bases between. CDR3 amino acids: CATSRDSVDSYNEQFF. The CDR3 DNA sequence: TGTGCCACCAGCAGAGATAGCGTTGACTCCTACAATGAGCAGTTCTTC.

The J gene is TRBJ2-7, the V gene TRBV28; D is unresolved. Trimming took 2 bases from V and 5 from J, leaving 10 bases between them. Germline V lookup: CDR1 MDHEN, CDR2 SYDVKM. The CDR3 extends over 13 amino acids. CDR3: CASSLEPSHEQYV. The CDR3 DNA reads TGTGCCAGCAGTTTAGAACCGTCCCACGAGCAGTACGTC.

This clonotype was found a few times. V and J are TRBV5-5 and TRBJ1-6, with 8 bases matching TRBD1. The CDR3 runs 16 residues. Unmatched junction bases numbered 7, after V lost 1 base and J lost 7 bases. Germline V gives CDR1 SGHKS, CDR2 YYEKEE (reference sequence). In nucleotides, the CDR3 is TGTGCCAGCAGCTTGTGGCCCGGACAGGGAAATTCACCCCTCCACTTT. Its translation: CASSLWPGQGNSPLHF.

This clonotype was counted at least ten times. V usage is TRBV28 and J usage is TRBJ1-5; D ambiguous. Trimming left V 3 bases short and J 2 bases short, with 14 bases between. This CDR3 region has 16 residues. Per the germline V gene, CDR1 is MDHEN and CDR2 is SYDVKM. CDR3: CASSFGPFSGNQPQHF. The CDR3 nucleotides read TGTGCCAGCAGTTTTGGGCCTTTTTCGGGCAATCAGCCCCAGCATTTT.

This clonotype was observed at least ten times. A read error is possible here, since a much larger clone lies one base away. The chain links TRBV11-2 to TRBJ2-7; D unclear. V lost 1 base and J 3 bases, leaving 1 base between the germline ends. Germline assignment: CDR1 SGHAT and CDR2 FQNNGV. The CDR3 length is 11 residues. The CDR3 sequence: CASSLVYEQYF. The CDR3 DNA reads TGTGCCAGCAGCTTAGTCTACGAGCAGTACTTC.

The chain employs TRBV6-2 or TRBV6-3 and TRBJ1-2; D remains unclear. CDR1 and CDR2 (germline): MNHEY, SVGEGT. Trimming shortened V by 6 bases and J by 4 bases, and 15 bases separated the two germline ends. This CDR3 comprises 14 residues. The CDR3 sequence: CASSLEIGVYGYTF. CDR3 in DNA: TGTGCCAGCAGCCTGGAAATCGGAGTCTATGGCTACACCTTC.

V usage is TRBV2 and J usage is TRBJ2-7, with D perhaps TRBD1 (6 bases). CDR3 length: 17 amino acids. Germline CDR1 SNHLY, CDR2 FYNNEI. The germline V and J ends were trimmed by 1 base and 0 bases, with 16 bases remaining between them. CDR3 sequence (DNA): TGTGCCAGCAGTGAAGGGGTCGGCAGGGGTCCCTCCTACGAGCAGTACGTC. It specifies CASSEGVGRGPSYEQYV.